These T cell receptor beta chains were read from a single sample in a study of T cell repertoires and HLA-DP antigens. For these TCRs, the target antigens are not known. The protocol was immunoSEQ multiplex PCR, while the TCRdb copy is restricted to in-frame clones and leaves out a portion. This sample carries about 73,000 clones, around three quarters of them seen once, and the ten largest clones take 1.5% to 2%. Sequencing used CD4+ T cells from PBMCs. These receptors all stem from a man in his 60s in good health and CMV-seronegative. The CDR3 runs from the conserved cysteine through the conserved F or W. Each record gives: V gene, CDR3 length, J gene, D gene, clone size, CDR3 DNA, CDR3 protein. A D gene is named only where the DNA matches it firmly. Clone size appears in some rows only: once, few, many, or a class for an expanded clone.

TRBV19	13	TRBJ1-5	-	few	TGTGCCAGTAGTATCGACAGACATCAGCCCCAGCATTTT	CASSIDRHQPQHF
TRBV6-1	15	TRBJ2-2	TRBD1	once	TGTGCCAGCACCCTGGACAGGGGAGGCACCGGGGAGCTGTTTTTT	CASTLDRGGTGELFF
TRBV18	12	TRBJ2-1	-	-	TGTGCCAGCTCAACAGGACAAGGGGAGCAGTTCTTC	CASSTGQGEQFF
TRBV6-5	14	TRBJ2-1	-	-	TGTGCCAGCACTAAGGGGCAGGGCATCAATGAGCAGTTCTTC	CASTKGQGINEQFF
TRBV6-5	15	TRBJ2-5	TRBD2	once	TGTGCCAGCAGTTACCAGCGGGGGTACCAAGAGACCCAGTACTTC	CASSYQRGYQETQYF
TRBV28	15	TRBJ1-3	-	-	TGTGCCAGCAGCCTACAGGGAGACGGTGGAAACACCATATATTTT	CASSLQGDGGNTIYF
TRBV5-1	15	TRBJ2-1	-	-	TGCGCCAGCAGCTTGTCGGGGAGCTCCTACAATGAGCAGTTCTTC	CASSLSGSSYNEQFF
TRBV6-5	16	TRBJ2-3	-	-	TGTGCCAGCAGTTCTCCCCGCAGGACTAGCACAGATACGCAGTATTTT	CASSSPRRTSTDTQYF
TRBV7-9	15	TRBJ2-1	TRBD2	-	TGTGCCAGCAGCTTAGTTGGCGGGGGGGCGAATGAGCAGTTCTTC	CASSLVGGGANEQFF
TRBV4-3	16	TRBJ2-3	-	-	TGCGCCAGCAGCCAGGAGGGACCCCACGGGACAGATACGCAGTATTTT	CASSQEGPHGTDTQYF
TRBV7-2	15	TRBJ1-2	-	-	TGTGCCAGCAGCCCTTACCTCGGGAATAACTATGGCTACACCTTC	CASSPYLGNNYGYTF
TRBV11-2	16	TRBJ2-7	TRBD2	-	TGTGCCAGCAGCTGGACGCCTAGCGGGGGGGCCACCGAGCAGTACTTC	CASSWTPSGGATEQYF
TRBV4-1	16	TRBJ2-1	-	-	TGCGCCAGCAGCCAAGGGCAGGTCCTCTCCTACAATGAGCAGTTCTTC	CASSQGQVLSYNEQFF
TRBV19	13	TRBJ2-1	-	-	TGTGCCAGTAGTATAGACGGGAGTTGGGAGCAGTTCTTC	CASSIDGSWEQFF
TRBV7-2	15	TRBJ2-5	TRBD2	-	TGTGCCAGCAGCTTAGTGGGACTAGCAGAAGAGACCCAGTACTTC	CASSLVGLAEETQYF
TRBV4-2	13	TRBJ1-1	-	-	TGTGCCAGCAGCCAAGAGGAGGGGGGGAAAGCTTTCTTT	CASSQEEGGKAFF